Reported below is one TCR beta chain. Its specificity is not known. The data were obtained in a study of CD8 T cells in ankylosing spondylitis. Study-level findings and limits: Several of the motif variants were reported before in synovial fluid and blood from reactive arthritis. Typical of ankylosing spondylitis blood, it appeared, was a TCR beta motif of fewer than ten highly homologous variants. With a CD8+ phenotype, disease-linked clones were relatively rare in peripheral blood. Disease-linked clones reportedly concentrated significantly in matched ankylosing spondylitis synovial fluid.

Trimming left V 6 bases short and J 9 bases short, with 23 bases between. The CDR3 spans 15 residues. TCR beta libraries were made by quantitative 5'-RACE with molecular barcodes. A single record per CDR3 protein comes from TCRdb applying MiXCR to the 5' RACE reads. Of roughly 700,000 distinct CDR3 sequences listed, over 15% are singletons. What was sequenced was blood, either unsorted or a sorted T cell fraction (not recorded which). This sequence originates from a male donor with ankylosing spondylitis. The gene calls are TRBV23-1 and TRBJ1-2; no definite D call. TRBV23-1 is an ORF for which the function is uncertain. The CDR3 coding sequence is TGCGCCAGCAGCCAAGGCCTAGTCCCCCTCAGTCGCTACACCTTC. Amino acids: CASSQGLVPLSRYTF.